Each of the 26 T cell receptor beta chains below was sequenced from the same sample in a study of T-cell memory formation after mild COVID-19. TCRdb called the 5' RACE reads again in MiXCR, with one record for every CDR3 protein. Of about 270,000 distinct CDR3 sequences in the sample, 16% were seen once. The sequencing sample was made of PBMCs or a T cell subset sorted from them (not recorded which). The receptors stem from a man in his late teens or twenties who had mild COVID-19 (a few samples of this study predate the infection). Cell type and time point are not known.

V is TRBV5-4 and J is TRBJ1-1; perhaps TRBD1 as D (5 bases). The CDR3 runs 15 residues. Germline V CDR1 and CDR2: SGHNT, YYREEE (reference sequence). Trimming removed 3 bases from V and 5 bases from J, with 17 bases in between. CDR3 residues: CASSSDGGRGTEAFF. DNA for the CDR3: TGTGCCAGCAGCTCGGATGGGGGGAGGGGAACTGAAGCTTTCTTT.

Only a few counts were recorded for this clonotype. V gene TRBV28 combines with J gene TRBJ1-2, with a possible D match to TRBD1 (5 bases). The germline V gene has CDR1 MDHEN and CDR2 SYDVKM. Between the trimmed V and J ends, which lost 6 bases and 0 bases, there was a span of 8 bases. CDR3 length equals 13 residues. The CDR3: CASRGTANYGYTF. CDR3 nucleotides: TGTGCCAGCAGGGGGACGGCTAACTATGGCTACACCTTC.

This clonotype occurred many times. J is TRBJ2-3 and V is TRBV5-1; 8 bases map to TRBD2. V dropped 4 bases and J dropped 2; count of bases not matched to a gene: 12. CDR3 size: 17 residues. Germline V gene lookup returns CDR1 SGHRS and CDR2 YFSETQ. CDR3 DNA sequence: TGCGCCAGCAGCGAGTTTAGCGGGGCGCCTGACACAGATACGCAGTATTTT. Translating it yields CASSEFSGAPDTDTQYF.

The chain is built from TRBV7-2 and TRBJ2-1, with TRBD2 identical over 9 bases. V shed 4 bases and J 6 bases; nucleotides not matched to a gene: 7. This CDR3 has 15 amino acids. Per the germline V gene, CDR1 is SGHTA and CDR2 is FQGNSA. Here the CDR3 DNA reads TGTGCCAGCAGCTCAGCCGGGACTAGCCTCAATGAGCAGTTCTTC. Translated, it gives CASSSAGTSLNEQFF.

This chain uses TRBV3-1 with TRBJ2-1; 8 bases are a match to TRBD2. The V gene end was trimmed by 5 bases and the J gene end by 8 bases; junction bases not matched to a gene: 11. CDR3 length: 15 residues. In germline, CDR1 is LGHDT, CDR2 YNNKEL (reference sequence). DNA of the CDR3: TGTGCCAGCAGCAAAAGGGTAGCGGGGCCCGATGAGCAGTTCTTC. Its translation is CASSKRVAGPDEQFF.

The chain employs TRBV11-3 and TRBJ2-1; 8 bases match TRBD1. There are 17 residues in the CDR3. The germline gives CDR1 SGHNT, CDR2 YENEEA. The J segment lost 3 bases and the V segment lost 5 bases, leaving 12 bases of the junction unmatched. The CDR3 region is CASSTKSGTGRYNEQFF. Written as DNA, the CDR3 is TGTGCCAGCAGCACGAAATCCGGGACAGGCCGCTACAATGAGCAGTTCTTC.

This clonotype was counted between two and nine times. J is TRBJ1-1 and V is TRBV7-8; D is ambiguous. The CDR3 is 15 residues long. Trimming left V 0 bases short and J 0 bases short, with 8 bases between. Germline CDR1 and CDR2: SGHVS and FQNEAQ. The CDR3 coding sequence is TGTGCCAGCAGCTTAGCTAGGCTTATGAACACTGAAGCTTTCTTT. Translation: CASSLARLMNTEAFF.

V gene TRBV10-3 combines with J gene TRBJ2-5; 11 bases are shared with TRBD2. V dropped 5 bases and J dropped 3; count of bases not matched to a gene: 2. Per the germline V gene, CDR1 is ENHRY and CDR2 is SYGVKD. The CDR3 is made up of 14 amino acids. The CDR3 loop is CAISKGLAEETQYF. Written as DNA, the CDR3 is TGTGCCATCAGTAAGGGACTAGCGGAAGAGACCCAGTACTTC.

This clonotype has more than one count but fewer than ten. This chain links TRBV2 with TRBJ2-3; 7 nucleotides match TRBD2. The germline V gene encodes CDR1 SNHLY and CDR2 FYNNEI. The CDR3 has 13 residues. The junction had 6 bases not matched to a gene; V was cut back by 10 bases and J by 2 bases. The CDR3 sequence is CATTRDYTDTQYF. CDR3 bases: TGTGCCACCACCCGGGACTACACAGATACGCAGTATTTT.

This clonotype has more than one count but fewer than ten. This chain connects TRBV7-9 to TRBJ2-7, with D possibly being TRBD1 or TRBD2 (5 bases each). This CDR3 comprises 15 residues. In germline, CDR1 is SEHNR, CDR2 FQNEAQ (reference sequence). V lost 5 bases to trimming and J lost 2 bases, with 16 bases between them. CDR3 nucleotides: TGTGCCAGCAGCCGAATCCGGGACGCTGCCTACGAGCAGTACTTC. It specifies CASSRIRDAAYEQYF.

This clonotype was seen only a few times. The J gene is TRBJ1-4, the V gene TRBV18; D remains unclear. V dropped 4 bases and J dropped 0 bases, with 3 bases sitting between them. The CDR3 totals 13 residues. The germline V gene has CDR1 KGHSH and CDR2 LQKENI. In nucleotides, the CDR3 is TGTGCCAGCTCACTGGCAACTAATGAAAAACTGTTTTTT. Residues: CASSLATNEKLFF.

The chain has TRBV6-5 and TRBJ2-1; TRBD2 matches 10 bases. The J segment lost 4 bases and the V segment lost 6 bases, leaving 6 bases of the junction unmatched. In germline, CDR1 is MNHEY, CDR2 SVGAGI. This CDR3 is 15 amino acids long. The CDR3 DNA sequence: TGTGCCAGCAGACCGGGACTAGCGACATACAATGAGCAGTTCTTC. Protein: CASRPGLATYNEQFF.

This clonotype was seen more than once but under ten times. The rearrangement uses TRBV9 and TRBJ2-3; D is perhaps TRBD1 or TRBD2 (5 bases each). V was pared by 2 bases and J by 5 bases, with 15 bases between. The CDR3 is 15 amino acids. CDR1 SGDLS and CDR2 YYNGEE come from the germline V gene. CDR3 nucleotide sequence: TGTGCCAGCAGCGTGGGGACCTGGGTGGGAGATACGCAGTATTTT. Protein: CASSVGTWVGDTQYF. The full variable domain, with the rest looked up from reference TRBV9 and TRBJ2-3, is DSGVTQTPKHLITATGQRVTLRCSPRSGDLSVYWYQQSLDQGLQFLIQYYNGEERAKGNILERFSAQQFPDLHSELNLSSLELGDSALYFCASSVGTWVGDTQYFGPGTRLTVL.

V gene TRBV12-3 or TRBV12-4 combines with J gene TRBJ1-1; weak D call: TRBD1 (5 bases). This CDR3 has 11 amino acids. Trimming took 9 bases from V and 4 from J, leaving 9 bases between them. The CDR3 is CASLQGTEAFF. CDR3 sequence (DNA): TGTGCCAGTCTTCAGGGCACTGAAGCTTTCTTT.

This clonotype was detected a few times. The genes are TRBV7-2 and TRBJ2-1; TRBD2 might be the D (5 bases). Germline values: CDR1 SGHTA, CDR2 FQGNSA. The CDR3 extends over 12 amino acids. Trimming took off 5 bases at V and 8 bases at J, with 10 bases between the two ends. The CDR3 loop is CASSPEGYEQFF. CDR3 bases: TGTGCCAGCAGCCCCGAGGGCTATGAGCAGTTCTTC.

This clonotype was seen more than once but under ten times. The V gene is TRBV6-5, the J gene TRBJ2-5, with D uncertain. Germline V gene lookup returns CDR1 MNHEY and CDR2 SVGAGI. CDR3 length equals 11 residues. Trimming cost V 7 bases and J 4 bases, with 7 bases left between them. Here the CDR3 DNA reads TGTGCCAGCAAAAGTACAGAGACCCAGTACTTC. Encoded protein: CASKSTETQYF.

CDR3 coding DNA: TGTGCCAGCAGCCCGCTGTCGCCCCTCGGCTCCTACAATGAGCAGTTCTTC. It yields the protein CASSPLSPLGSYNEQFF. The V call is TRBV7-6, the J call TRBJ2-1, with D hard to call. CDR1 is SGHVS, CDR2 FNYEAQ, per germline. The CDR3 is 17 amino acids. The ends were cut back, 5 bases at V and 0 bases at J, with 17 bases in the middle. The variable domain in full, with the rest retrieved from reference TRBV7-6 and TRBJ2-1, is GAGVSQSPRYKVTKRGQDVALRCDPISGHVSLYWYRQALGQGPEFLTYFNYEAQQDKSGLPNDRFSAERPEGSISTLTIQRTEQRDSAMYRCASSPLSPLGSYNEQFFGPGTRLTVL.

The chain recombines TRBV5-1 with TRBJ2-1; TRBD2 might be the D (6 bases). The germline V and J ends were trimmed by 3 bases and 6 bases, with 13 bases remaining between them. In germline, CDR1 is SGHRS, CDR2 YFSETQ. This CDR3 is built from 14 residues. CDR3 coding DNA: TGCGCCAGCAGCTCCGGGGGAGAGGGCAATGAGCAGTTCTTC. Amino acid sequence: CASSSGGEGNEQFF.

The V gene is TRBV2, the J gene TRBJ1-5; D unresolved. This CDR3 region has 16 residues. Germline V lookup: CDR1 SNHLY, CDR2 FYNNEI. Trimming took off 5 bases at V and 2 bases at J, with 16 bases between the two ends. CDR3 loop: CASSFSSNRGNQPQHF. DNA for the CDR3: TGTGCCAGCAGTTTTAGTTCAAACCGCGGCAATCAGCCCCAGCATTTT.

This clonotype was picked up a small number of times. The rearrangement uses TRBV11-2 and TRBJ2-3; 8 positions agree with TRBD2. CDR1 SGHAT and CDR2 FQNNGV come from the germline V gene. V lost 6 bases and J lost 2; bases outside the gene matches: 10. The CDR3 totals 16 residues. Here the CDR3 reads CASSPTSGGNTDTQYF. The CDR3 region has the DNA TGTGCCAGCAGTCCTACTAGCGGCGGAAACACAGATACGCAGTATTTT.

This clonotype was found a few times. This sequence joins TRBV27 and TRBJ2-5; TRBD1 matches at 10 bases. Germline V gene data show CDR1 as MNHEY and CDR2 as SMNVEV (reference sequence). V shed 7 bases and J 7 bases; nucleotides not matched to a gene: 12. The length of the CDR3 is 15 residues. For the CDR3, the DNA is TGTGCCAGCACGTCCGGGACAGGGGTAACAGGGACCCAGTACTTC. Protein product: CASTSGTGVTGTQYF.

This clonotype has more than one count but fewer than ten. The CDR3 here is CASTNTGELFF. In nucleotides, the CDR3 is TGCGCCAGCACCAACACCGGGGAGCTGTTTTTT. The rearrangement joins TRBV5-1 to TRBJ2-2; D gene ambiguous. This CDR3 is 11 amino acids long. CDR1 is SGHRS and CDR2 is YFSETQ in the germline V gene. Trimming shortened V by 6 bases and J by 2 bases, and 2 bases separated the two germline ends. Full variable domain (outside the CDR3, taken from reference TRBV5-1 and TRBJ2-2): KAGVTQTPRYLIKTRGQQVTLSCSPISGHRSVSWYQQTPGQGLQFLFEYFSETQRNKGNFPGRFSGRQFSNSRSEMNVSTLELGDSALYLCASTNTGELFFGEGSRLTVL.

In its sample, this clonotype was seen a few times. The chain couples TRBV7-9 to TRBJ1-1, with TRBD1 matching 7 bases. Germline CDR1 is SEHNR and CDR2 is FQNEAQ (reference sequence). The CDR3 extends over 16 amino acids. The V gene end was trimmed by 4 bases and the J gene end by 3 bases; junction bases not matched to a gene: 11. The DNA for the CDR3 is TGTGCCAGCAGCTCACCACGCAGGGGGGTAGACACTGAAGCTTTCTTT. Amino acids: CASSSPRRGVDTEAFF. The variable domain in full, completed from reference TRBV7-9 and TRBJ1-1, reads DTGVSQNPRHKITKRGQNVTFRCDPISEHNRLYWYRQTLGQGPEFLTYFQNEAQLEKSRLLSDRFSAERPKGSFSTLEIQRTEQGDSAMYLCASSSPRRGVDTEAFFGQGTRLTVV.

J is TRBJ2-1 and V is TRBV6-5; no clear D. This CDR3 comprises 14 residues. The V and J ends lost 0 bases and 6 bases respectively, with 9 bases between them. Germline-derived CDR1 and CDR2 are MNHEY and SVGAGI. This chain's CDR3 is CASSYSPGVNEQFF. CDR3 bases: TGTGCCAGCAGTTACTCTCCAGGTGTCAATGAGCAGTTCTTC.

The CDR3, as DNA: TGTGCCAGCAGCCCGGGGGTATCCAGGGCAGGGGGCTACAATGAGCAGTTCTTC. Its translation: CASSPGVSRAGGYNEQFF. The chain has TRBV7-3 and TRBJ2-1; D may be TRBD1 (7 bases). Germline CDR1 SGHTA, CDR2 FQGTGA. This CDR3 comprises 18 residues. V gave up 5 bases and J gave up 3 bases, with 23 bases separating them.

This clonotype was seen a few times. J is TRBJ2-5 and V is TRBV5-1; D might be TRBD1 or TRBD2, each matching 6 bases. Germline V gives CDR1 SGHRS, CDR2 YFSETQ. V was shortened by 4 bases and J by 5 bases, with 18 bases between the two germline ends. CDR3 length equals 15 residues. CDR3 nucleotides: TGCGCCAGCAGCGCGGGTAGATACGGGGGCGAGACCCAGTACTTC. Translation gives CASSAGRYGGETQYF.